The next 30 T cell receptor beta chains were all read from a single sample in a study of blood T cell repertoires in COVID-19. Sequencing was performed with immunoSEQ multiplex PCR; in TCRdb, only in-frame clones are kept and a portion is missing. The table includes around 200,000 clones, about 83% detected once. The sequenced sample was PBMCs or T cells enriched from blood (not recorded which). These receptor sequences come from a man between 35 and 55 years old with acute COVID-19.

This chain joins TRBV10-3 and TRBJ1-1; 11 bases line up with TRBD1. This CDR3 comprises 14 residues. V was pared by 10 bases and J by 8 bases, with 12 bases of the junction left unmatched. Germline CDR1 ENHRY, CDR2 SYGVKD. CDR3 sequence reads: CATGGTGGSGEAFF. CDR3 nucleotide sequence: TGTGCCACCGGGGGGACAGGGGGGTCTGGGGAAGCTTTCTTT.

The gene calls are TRBV1 and TRBJ2-7; TRBD2 was called by the table and not checked on the DNA. TRBV1 is described as a pseudogene. This CDR3 is built from 19 residues. The CDR3: CTSSQPVSPGKQGGYEQYF. The CDR3 DNA reads as TGCACCAGCAGCCAACCCGTGTCTCCTGGGAAGCAGGGAGGATACGAGCAGTACTTC.

The gene calls are TRBV5-5 and TRBJ2-2; no firm D call. V lost 0 bases to trimming and J lost 9 bases, with 12 bases between them. CDR3 size: 14 residues. CDR1 and CDR2 from the germline V gene are SGHKS and YYEKEE (reference sequence). DNA of the CDR3: TGTGCCAGCAGCTTGGACTCCACAGCTTGGGAGCTGTTTTTT. This encodes CASSLDSTAWELFF.

Only one count was recorded for this clone. The chain's CDR3 is CASSLQGESPLHF. The CDR3, as DNA: TGTGCCAGCAGTCTACAGGGAGAATCACCCCTCCACTTT. The chain uses TRBV6-6 and TRBJ1-6; tentatively, D is TRBD1 (6 bases). CDR3 length: 13 residues. The V end was cut by 5 bases, the J end by 10 bases, with 12 bases between. Germline CDR1 MNHNY, CDR2 SVGAGI (reference sequence).

The chain links TRBV29-1 to TRBJ2-1, with 9 bases identical to TRBD2. With 6 bases clipped from V and 15 bases from J, the junction kept 15 bases outside the gene matches. The germline V gene has CDR1 SQVTM and CDR2 ANQGSEA. The CDR3 has 13 residues. For the CDR3, the DNA is TGCAGCGTCAGGTTGGGGCTAGCGGGAAGAAGGTTCTTC. Its translation: CSVRLGLAGRRFF.

The CDR3 reads CASSRGRSGGETQYF. For the CDR3, the DNA is TGTGCCAGCAGCCGCGGGAGAAGTGGAGGAGAGACCCAGTACTTC. The V and J genes are TRBV7-3 and TRBJ2-5; TRBD2 agrees at 7 bases. The CDR3 covers 15 residues. Germline CDR1 is SGHTA and CDR2 is FQGTGA. The V and J ends lost 5 bases and 4 bases, in that order; junction bases with no gene match: 10.

The CDR3 DNA reads TGTGCCAGCAGCCATCCGGGACAGGGAAGCACAGATACGCAGTATTTT. Encoded protein: CASSHPGQGSTDTQYF. The V and J genes are TRBV16 and TRBJ2-3; 9 nucleotides line up with TRBD1. Germline CDR1 is KGHSY and CDR2 is FQNENV. The CDR3 contains 16 residues. V trimming: 3 bases; J trimming: 0 bases; junction bases outside the gene matches: 4.

The V and J genes are TRBV7-6 and TRBJ1-4; 7 nucleotides align to TRBD1. Germline trimming cut 0 bases from V and 5 bases from J; bases unmatched to any gene: 15. CDR1 and CDR2 (germline): SGHVS, FNYEAQ. This CDR3 comprises 19 residues. CDR3 residues: CASSLARGSGGSQNEKLFF. CDR3 bases: TGTGCCAGCAGCTTAGCGCGAGGTTCAGGGGGAAGTCAGAATGAAAAACTGTTTTTT.

This sequence joins TRBV27 and TRBJ2-1; TRBD2 aligns across 11 bases. Germline lookup yields CDR1 MNHEY and CDR2 SMNVEV (reference sequence). Trimming at V came to 1 base and at J to 9 bases, leaving 5 bases not matched to a gene. This CDR3 comprises 15 residues. The CDR3 spells CASSLLLAGAVEQFF. CDR3 DNA: TGTGCCAGCAGTTTATTACTAGCGGGAGCAGTTGAGCAGTTCTTC.

A note on this clone: One end of the junction fails to match germline, which may point to a read error. The rearrangement links TRBV27 to TRBJ2-5; perhaps TRBD1 as D (5 bases). Germline CDR1 is MNHEY and CDR2 is SMNVEV (reference sequence). This CDR3 is built from 13 residues. CDR3 region: CASSFTGQGTQYF. The CDR3 DNA reads TGTGCCAGCAGTTTTACAGGCCAAGGGACCCAGTACTTC.

This chain links TRBV9 with TRBJ1-1; possible D gene TRBD1, 6 bases. Trimming took 4 bases from V and 0 from J, leaving 19 bases between them. Germline V CDR1 and CDR2: SGDLS, YYNGEE. CDR3 length equals 17 residues. The CDR3 here is CASSPGGGYILNTEAFF. Here the CDR3 DNA reads TGTGCCAGCAGCCCTGGGGGGGGCTACATTTTGAACACTGAAGCTTTCTTT.

The rearrangement joins TRBV15 to TRBJ1-3, with a tentative D call TRBD1 (5 bases). V shed 1 base and J shed 4 bases, with 5 bases lying between them. The CDR3 is 13 residues long. Looked up from germline, CDR1 is LNHNV and CDR2 is YYDKDF (reference sequence). The CDR3 DNA sequence: TGTGCCACCAGCAGAGGGACAGGAAACACCATATATTTT. It translates to CATSRGTGNTIYF. Together with reference TRBV15 and TRBJ1-3, the CDR3 gives the full variable domain: DAMVIQNPRYQVTQFGKPVTLSCSQTLNHNVMYWYQQKSSQAPKLLFHYYDKDFNNEADTPDNFQSRRPNTSFCFLDIRSPGLGDTAMYLCATSRGTGNTIYFGEGSWLTVV.

This chain connects TRBV7-9 to TRBJ1-3; no definite D call. Trimming left V 9 bases short and J 4 bases short, with 10 bases between. The CDR3 is 12 residues long. Germline loops: CDR1 SEHNR, CDR2 FQNEAQ (reference sequence). Written as DNA, the CDR3 is TGTGCCAGGGGCGGGAACGGAAACACCATATATTTT. Its translation is CARGGNGNTIYF.

V usage is TRBV11-2 and J usage is TRBJ2-3; D is possibly TRBD2 (6 bases). Germline loops: CDR1 SGHAT, CDR2 FQNNGV. Trimming pared 4 bases from V and 0 bases from J, leaving 8 bases between. The CDR3 covers 14 residues. The CDR3 nucleotides are TGTGCCAGCAGCTCCGGGACTAGCACAGATACGCAGTATTTT. Translation: CASSSGTSTDTQYF. Full variable domain (rest looked up from reference TRBV11-2 and TRBJ2-3): EAGVAQSPRYKIIEKRQSVAFWCNPISGHATLYWYQQILGQGPKLLIQFQNNGVVDDSQLPKDRFSAERLKGVDSTLKIQPAKLEDSAVYLCASSSGTSTDTQYFGPGTRLTVL.

The chain uses TRBV25-1 and TRBJ2-1, with D unclear. CDR1 and CDR2 from the germline V gene are MGHDK and SYGVNS. The length of the CDR3 is 15 residues. Trimming stripped 5 bases from V and 4 bases from J, with 15 bases between. The CDR3 region has the DNA TGTGCCAGCAGTCGTCAACAAGAACCGTACAATGAGCAGTTCTTC. Its protein is CASSRQQEPYNEQFF.

The chain joins TRBV28 to TRBJ2-5; the D is unclear. CDR3 length: 14 residues. The germline gives CDR1 MDHEN, CDR2 SYDVKM. Trimming removed 2 bases at V and 1 base at J, with 8 bases between. CDR3 residues: CASSLREVQETQYF. The CDR3 region has the DNA TGTGCCAGCAGTTTAAGAGAAGTCCAAGAGACCCAGTACTTC.

The chain employs TRBV13 and TRBJ1-3; D is possibly TRBD1 (5 bases). The CDR3 is 16 amino acids. V lost 3 bases and J lost 0, with 12 bases in between. CDR1 is PRHDT, CDR2 FYEKMQ, per germline (reference sequence). CDR3 region: CASSLGRARSGNTIYF. CDR3 DNA sequence: TGTGCCAGCAGCTTGGGCAGGGCCCGCTCTGGAAACACCATATATTTT.

The genes are TRBV7-6 and TRBJ1-1; no clear D. From germline, CDR1 is SGHVS and CDR2 FNYEAQ. Trimming removed 0 bases at V and 6 bases at J, with 8 bases between. CDR3 length: 13 amino acids. The DNA for the CDR3 is TGTGCCAGCAGCTTAGCACGGCGGGCTGAAGCTTTCTTT. This translates into CASSLARRAEAFF. Using reference TRBV7-6 and TRBJ1-1 for the parts outside the CDR3, the full variable domain is GAGVSQSPRYKVTKRGQDVALRCDPISGHVSLYWYRQALGQGPEFLTYFNYEAQQDKSGLPNDRFSAERPEGSISTLTIQRTEQRDSAMYRCASSLARRAEAFFGQGTRLTVV.

V is TRBV5-4 and J is TRBJ2-7; 13 bases agree with TRBD2. CDR1 and CDR2 from the germline V gene are SGHNT and YYREEE (reference sequence). The CDR3 is made up of 14 amino acids. Trimming removed 7 bases from V and 7 bases from J; junction bases left unmatched: 8. The CDR3 DNA is TGTGCCAGCCACGAACCGGGACTAGCGGGGGAGCAGTACTTC. It codes for CASHEPGLAGEQYF. The complete variable domain, with remaining parts taken from reference TRBV5-4 and TRBJ2-7, reads ETGVTQSPTHLIKTRGQQVTLRCSSQSGHNTVSWYQQALGQGPQFIFQYYREEENGRGNFPPRFSGLQFPNYSSELNVNALELDDSALYLCASHEPGLAGEQYFGPGTRLTVT.

This chain uses TRBV14 with TRBJ2-7; D uncertain. The CDR3 is 13 residues long. Per the germline V gene, CDR1 is SGHDN and CDR2 is FVKESK. The V end lost 3 bases, the J end lost 5 bases, and 11 bases lay between the germline ends. The CDR3 nucleotides read TGTGCCAGCAGCCAGGCTGAGGTGCACGAGCAGTACTTC. Encoded protein: CASSQAEVHEQYF. Variable domain in full (rest from reference TRBV14 and TRBJ2-7): EAGVTQFPSHSVIEKGQTVTLRCDPISGHDNLYWYRRVMGKEIKFLLHFVKESKQDESGMPNNRFLAERTGGTYSTLKVQPAELEDSGVYFCASSQAEVHEQYFGPGTRLTVT.

This clone has only a few counts. The V and J genes are TRBV5-4 and TRBJ2-5; TRBD1 agrees at 7 bases. V dropped 4 bases and J dropped 1; count of bases not matched to a gene: 7. Germline assignment: CDR1 SGHNT and CDR2 YYREEE (reference sequence). This CDR3 spans 15 amino acids. CDR3 sequence (DNA): TGTGCCAGCAGCGACTCCGGGACAGCCCAAGAGACCCAGTACTTC. Translated: CASSDSGTAQETQYF.

V is TRBV15 and J is TRBJ2-4; 9 bases map to TRBD2. Germline CDR1 LNHNV, CDR2 YYDKDF (reference sequence). CDR3 length equals 16 residues. V was pared by 0 bases and J by 6 bases, with 6 bases of the junction left unmatched. The CDR3 sequence: CATSRDRAGGLNIQYF. CDR3 sequence (DNA): TGTGCCACCAGCAGAGATAGAGCGGGAGGCCTAAACATTCAGTACTTC.

CDR3 in DNA: TGTGCCAGCAGCCAAGATCTTACAGGGGCTTACCAGCCCCAGCATTTT. As protein: CASSQDLTGAYQPQHF. The V and J genes are TRBV4-2 and TRBJ1-5, with 7 positions matching TRBD1. CDR3 length: 16 amino acids. Trimming at V came to 0 bases and at J to 7 bases, leaving 9 bases not matched to a gene. Germline V gene sequence: CDR1 LGHNA, CDR2 YNFKEQ.

The J gene is TRBJ1-1, the V gene TRBV5-5; D is possibly TRBD1 (5 bases). Trimming removed 4 bases at V and 0 bases at J, with 10 bases between. The germline V gene encodes CDR1 SGHKS and CDR2 YYEKEE (reference sequence). The CDR3 is 14 amino acids. The CDR3 bases are TGTGCCAGCAGCGTGACAGCTATGAACACTGAAGCTTTCTTT. Protein sequence: CASSVTAMNTEAFF.

In DNA, the CDR3 is TGTGCCAGCAGCTTTAGCGGGAGCTCGTACAATGAGCAGTTCTTC. Its translation is CASSFSGSSYNEQFF. The chain couples TRBV13 to TRBJ2-1; 9 positions agree with TRBD2. The CDR3 consists of 15 residues. V trimming: 3 bases; J trimming: 4 bases; junction bases outside the gene matches: 4. Germline lookup yields CDR1 PRHDT and CDR2 FYEKMQ (reference sequence).

This chain connects TRBV5-1 to TRBJ2-5, with D tentatively TRBD2 (6 bases). CDR1 is SGHRS, CDR2 YFSETQ, per germline. There are 15 residues in the CDR3. V lost 2 bases and J 5 bases, leaving 16 bases between the germline ends. The chain's CDR3 is CASSLYNQGGETQYF. CDR3 nucleotides: TGCGCCAGCAGCTTATATAACCAGGGAGGCGAGACCCAGTACTTC.

The chain combines TRBV7-2 with TRBJ2-2, with 15 positions matching TRBD2. The CDR3 loop spans 16 amino acids. The V gene's germline CDR1 is SGHTA and CDR2 FQGNSA. With 5 bases clipped from V and 4 bases from J, the junction kept 2 bases outside the gene matches. This chain's CDR3 is CASSRGLAGGTGELFF. CDR3 DNA: TGTGCCAGCAGCCGGGGACTAGCGGGAGGCACCGGGGAGCTGTTTTTT. Variable domain in full (rest from reference TRBV7-2 and TRBJ2-2): GAGVSQSPSNKVTEKGKDVELRCDPISGHTALYWYRQSLGQGLEFLIYFQGNSAPDKSGLPSDRFSAERTGGSVSTLTIQRTQQEDSAVYLCASSRGLAGGTGELFFGEGSRLTVL.

The chain uses TRBV12-2 and TRBJ2-5; the table's D call of TRBD2 was not tested on the DNA. TRBV12-2 is a pseudogene locus. CDR3 length: 14 amino acids. CDR3 nucleotides: TGTGCAAGTCGCCTTCCGACTCGGCAAGAGACCCAGTACTTC. Its protein product is CASRLPTRQETQYF.

The CDR3 sequence is CSVRRDRANEQYF. The CDR3, as DNA: TGCAGCGTACGCCGGGACAGGGCGAACGAGCAGTACTTC. The V gene is TRBV29-1, the J gene TRBJ2-7; the match to TRBD1 covers 9 bases. The CDR3 is 13 residues long. The germline CDR1 and CDR2 sequences are SQVTM and ANQGSEA. V trimming: 6 bases; J trimming: 5 bases; junction bases outside the gene matches: 8.

This chain joins TRBV28 and TRBJ2-7; 7 positions match TRBD2. There are 13 residues in the CDR3. J lost 6 bases, V lost 7 bases, and 9 bases had no gene match. From germline, CDR1 is MDHEN and CDR2 SYDVKM. CDR3 in amino acids: CASTLWGGSEQYF. For the CDR3, the DNA is TGTGCCAGCACACTGTGGGGGGGGAGCGAGCAGTACTTC.